The clone carrying this T cell receptor beta chain was counted once. This record belongs to a study of blood T cell repertoires in COVID-19. For the study at large: Acute and convalescent COVID-19 specimens originated in the United States, Italy and Spain. Sample material is recorded as cDNA or gDNA derived from T cells, B-cell-depleted T cells, or PBMCs.

Original analysis: Counts of nucleated cells, estimated from reference gene primer amplification, were obtained. Data came from immunoSEQ multiplex PCR; TCRdb stores just in-frame clones and leaves some out. The V and J calls and clone size were taken over from that table, and D and trimming were inferred from the DNA. This table holds about 290,000 clones, roughly 89% found once. The CDR3 totals 15 residues. V gave up 2 bases and J gave up 3 bases, with 14 bases separating them. Per germline, CDR1 SGHVS and CDR2 FNYEAQ. The clonotype was recovered from a woman in her thirties or forties who had recovered from COVID-19. The chain carries TRBV7-6 and TRBJ2-7, with no clear D. The specimen sequenced was peripheral blood. CDR3 protein: CASSLISSDVYEQYF. Here the CDR3 DNA reads TGTGCCAGCAGCTTAATATCTAGTGATGTCTACGAGCAGTACTTC.